This is a list of T cell receptor beta chains from one sample in a study of cytomegalovirus exposure and HLA in healthy donors. The method was immunoSEQ multiplex PCR; TCRdb's version includes in-frame clones alone and lacks a portion of them. The sample shows under 150,000 clones, roughly 75% of them seen only once. What was sequenced was PBMCs. Every receptor here comes from a man in his forties in good health and CMV-seropositive. Each CDR3 is given with its conserved first and last residue. The D gene is left open where the match is weak. Expanded clones are given a class, and other clones once, few, many or no size at all.

clone_size	d_call	cdr3_length	v_call	j_call	cdr3_aa	cdr3_nt
NA	NA	14	TRBV28	TRBJ1-2	CASSLGGLDYGYTF	TGTGCCAGCAGTTTGGGGGGGCTGGACTATGGCTACACCTTC
NA	NA	16	TRBV4-1	TRBJ1-3	CASSQGGKSSGNTIYF	TGCGCCAGCAGCCAAGGCGGCAAGAGCTCTGGAAACACCATATATTTT
NA	TRBD2	14	TRBV30	TRBJ2-3	CAWRGRPSTDTQYF	TGTGCCTGGCGCGGGAGGCCAAGCACAGATACGCAGTATTTT
NA	NA	17	TRBV27	TRBJ2-1	CASSLSLFPSSYNEQFF	TGTGCCAGCAGTTTATCGTTATTTCCTAGCTCCTACAATGAGCAGTTCTTC
NA	NA	15	TRBV19	TRBJ1-1	CASTSPNRPNTEAFF	TGTGCCAGTACCAGTCCCAACAGGCCGAACACTGAAGCTTTCTTT
NA	NA	15	TRBV18	TRBJ2-3	CASSLQGGLTDTQYF	TGTGCCAGCTCACTCCAAGGCGGGCTAACAGATACGCAGTATTTT
NA	NA	13	TRBV9	TRBJ2-3	CASSVPGTDTQYF	TGTGCCAGCAGCGTCCCGGGCACAGATACGCAGTATTTT
NA	TRBD1	16	TRBV4-3	TRBJ2-1	CASSQPHGRGLNEQFF	TGCGCCAGCAGCCAACCCCACGGCAGGGGGTTGAATGAGCAGTTCTTC
NA	NA	16	TRBV5-1	TRBJ2-7	CASSLGGAAATYEQYF	TGCGCCAGCAGCTTGGGGGGAGCTGCGGCCACCTACGAGCAGTACTTC
NA	TRBD2	16	TRBV7-7	TRBJ2-5	CASSLGLAGGQETQYF	TGTGCTAGCAGCTTGGGACTAGCGGGGGGTCAAGAGACCCAGTACTTC
once	NA	16	TRBV11-3	TRBJ2-1	CASSLEWQFTYNEQFF	TGTGCCAGCAGCTTAGAATGGCAGTTCACCTACAATGAGCAGTTCTTC
once	TRBD1	15	TRBV7-8	TRBJ2-1	CASSEDRGPYNEQFF	TGTGCCAGCAGCGAAGACAGGGGACCGTACAATGAGCAGTTCTTC
NA	NA	15	TRBV7-9	TRBJ2-7	CASSTGDSRPMKQYF	TGTGCCAGCAGCACCGGAGACAGTCGTCCTATGAAGCAGTACTTC
NA	TRBD1	19	TRBV7-9	TRBJ1-4	CASSLGKWTGGVGNEKLFF	TGTGCCAGCAGCTTGGGAAAGTGGACAGGGGGCGTAGGGAATGAAAAACTGTTTTTT
NA	NA	14	TRBV9	TRBJ2-3	CASSVETGTDTQYF	TGTGCCAGCAGCGTAGAAACAGGCACAGATACGCAGTATTTT
NA	NA	14	TRBV7-9	TRBJ1-4	CASSPLPVNEKLFF	TGTGCCAGCAGCCCCCTCCCGGTTAATGAAAAACTGTTTTTT
NA	TRBD1	17	TRBV30	TRBJ1-4	CAWSVLTGGTGNEKLFF	TGTGCCTGGAGTGTACTCACAGGGGGCACGGGAAATGAAAAACTGTTTTTT
NA	TRBD2	17	TRBV27	TRBJ2-1	CASSETSGRASYNEQFF	TGTGCCAGCAGCGAGACTAGCGGGAGGGCATCCTACAATGAGCAGTTCTTC
NA	NA	17	TRBV4-1	TRBJ1-2	CASSQVSGTRGRYGYTF	TGCGCCAGCAGCCAAGTTTCCGGGACCAGGGGACGCTATGGCTACACCTTC
NA	NA	15	TRBV18	TRBJ1-1	CASSHGVVGRTEAFF	TGTGCCAGCTCTCACGGAGTGGTAGGGAGGACTGAAGCTTTCTTT
NA	TRBD1	16	TRBV4-3	TRBJ1-2	CASSYPTGRGNYGYTF	TGCGCCAGCAGCTACCCTACAGGCAGGGGGAACTATGGCTACACCTTC
few	TRBD1	14	TRBV10-3	TRBJ2-7	CAISGGTGAHEQYF	TGTGCCATCAGTGGTGGGACAGGTGCCCACGAGCAGTACTTC
NA	NA	16	TRBV6-5	TRBJ2-7	CASSSPTRTGTYEQYF	TGTGCCAGCAGTTCTCCGACCCGGACTGGAACCTACGAGCAGTACTTC
NA	TRBD1	13	TRBV19	TRBJ1-1	CASKDRVNTEAFF	TGTGCCAGTAAGGACAGGGTAAACACTGAAGCTTTCTTT
NA	NA	17	TRBV7-8	TRBJ2-7	CASSLDRGGMDSYEQYF	TGTGCCAGCAGCTTAGACAGGGGAGGTATGGACTCCTACGAGCAGTACTTC
few	NA	15	TRBV7-8	TRBJ2-5	CASSVFRVWGETQYF	TGTGCCAGCAGCGTCTTCAGGGTCTGGGGAGAGACCCAGTACTTC
few	NA	13	TRBV2	TRBJ2-1	CASSGHGGNEQFF	TGTGCCAGCAGTGGACACGGGGGCAATGAGCAGTTCTTC
NA	NA	14	TRBV6-5	TRBJ2-7	CASSWGTGTYEQYF	TGTGCCAGCAGTTGGGGCACAGGTACCTACGAGCAGTACTTC
NA	TRBD2	18	TRBV2	TRBJ2-7	CASSSPGLAGGSSYEQYF	TGTGCCAGCAGTTCACCGGGACTAGCGGGGGGTAGCTCCTACGAGCAGTACTTC